This T cell receptor (beta chain) was sequenced for a study of T-cell reconstitution after alpha-beta-depleted transplantation in children. Germline CDR1 is LNHDA and CDR2 is SQIVND (reference sequence). V was cut by 4 bases and J by 0 bases, with 15 bases left in between. The length of the CDR3 is 16 residues. For TCRbeta, the library was prepared with unique molecular identifiers. TCRdb fed the PCR reads into MiXCR, producing one record per CDR3 protein. The sample includes around 670,000 distinct CDR3 sequences, 13% seen only once; the top ten take around 0.76%. This clonotype has more than one count but fewer than ten.

The sample here was PBMCs, taken before TCRalphabeta/CD19-depleted stem cell transplant. This TCR came from a girl aged 2 to 9 with congenital amegakaryocytic thrombocytopenia, due to receive a stem cell transplant. The gene calls are TRBV19 and TRBJ1-1; a weak D match, TRBD1 (5 bases). CDR3 in DNA: TGTGCCAGTAGTACCTCGACAGTGGGGGTGAACACTGAAGCTTTCTTT. Its translation is CASSTSTVGVNTEAFF.